A selection of T cell receptor beta chains follows, all from one sample in a study of identical twins. TCRdb used MiXCR to reprocess the 5' RACE reads, holding one entry per CDR3 protein. This table has 310,000 or so distinct CDR3 sequences, 8% to 9.5% appearing once. These same records also appear under a second study, on yellow fever vaccine responses in identical twins.

The sequenced sample was CD8+ T cells sorted from blood. These receptor sequences come from a woman aged 18 to 35 in good health. The CDR3 runs from the conserved cysteine through the conserved F or W. A D gene is named only where the DNA matches it firmly. Rows may omit the clone size; those that give it use once, few, many or a size class.

cdr3_nt cdr3_aa j_call d_call clone_size v_call
TGTGCCAGCAGTTACCCCCAGCGGGAGTTGCATGAGCAGTTCTTC CASSYPQRELHEQFF TRBJ2-1 TRBD2 - TRBV6-2/TRBV6-3
TGTGCCAGCAAAATCCTTCGGGGCGACCCAAGCCAAGAGACCCAGTACTTC CASKILRGDPSQETQYF TRBJ2-5 - many TRBV7-8
TGTGCCAGCAGTTGGTACAGGGGGCATTACGAGCAGTACTTC CASSWYRGHYEQYF TRBJ2-7 TRBD1 many TRBV27
TGTGCCAGCAGCGTAGGAACGGGCCAAGAGACCCAGTACTTC CASSVGTGQETQYF TRBJ2-5 - few TRBV9
TGTGCCAGCAGTGACAGGGATTATCAGCCCCAGCATTTT CASSDRDYQPQHF TRBJ1-5 - many TRBV6-4
TGTGCCAGCAGCTTAGAGTCGGCAGGGGTAAGCTACAATGAGCAGTTCTTC CASSLESAGVSYNEQFF TRBJ2-1 - many TRBV11-2
TGTGCCAGCAGTGAATATGAGGGAGTGACAGAGACCCAGTACTTC CASSEYEGVTETQYF TRBJ2-5 - - TRBV25-1
TGTGCCAGCAGGACCACAGATACGCAGTATTTT CASRTTDTQYF TRBJ2-3 - many TRBV6-2/TRBV6-3
TGTGCCAGCAGCCCAGAGGACTATATAAGCGATGAGCAGTTCTTC CASSPEDYISDEQFF TRBJ2-1 - many TRBV7-9
TGTGCCAGCAGCTACGGACTAAATGGCGAGCAGTACTTC CASSYGLNGEQYF TRBJ2-7 - many TRBV13
TGTGCCAGCAGGGTGACTAGCGGGAGCCAATTTTCGGAGACCCAGTACTTC CASRVTSGSQFSETQYF TRBJ2-5 TRBD2 many TRBV27
TGTGCCAGCAGCTTATATGTGAGAGGAAGAGGGGATGAGCAGTTCTTC CASSLYVRGRGDEQFF TRBJ2-1 - few TRBV7-2
TGTGCCAGAAGCGCCCGGGACAGAGATTCTTATGGCTACACCTTC CARSARDRDSYGYTF TRBJ1-2 TRBD1 - TRBV5-3
TGTGCCAGCAGCCCAATCCCGGTGGGGGTCGCAGATACGCAGTATTTT CASSPIPVGVADTQYF TRBJ2-3 - - TRBV5-4
TGTGCCAGCAGCTTATGGTTGGGCCCTCAAGAGACCCAGTACTTC CASSLWLGPQETQYF TRBJ2-5 - - TRBV7-3
TGTGCCACCAGCATGGGGTGGGGCTCTGGAAACACCATATATTTT CATSMGWGSGNTIYF TRBJ1-3 - few TRBV15
TGTGCCAGCAGCCAGGGGGAGGGGGAGACCCAGTACTTC CASSQGEGETQYF TRBJ2-5 TRBD2 few TRBV4-2
TGTGCCAGCGACATAATCCTAGCGGGGAGAGAGTACCAAGAGACCCAGTACTTC CASDIILAGREYQETQYF TRBJ2-5 TRBD2 - TRBV11-1
TGTGCCAGCTCCCAGCGCCGACTAGCGGGGTCCTCTGGGGCCAACGTCCTGACTTTC CASSQRRLAGSSGANVLTF TRBJ2-6 TRBD2 - TRBV18
TGCGCCAGCAGCCAATACGGACAGGGCACAGATACGCAGTATTTT CASSQYGQGTDTQYF TRBJ2-3 TRBD1 many TRBV4-1
TGTGCCTGGAGTGTACGGTCTGACTATGGCTACACCTTC CAWSVRSDYGYTF TRBJ1-2 - - TRBV30
TGTGCCACCCGGCCTGACAGAGCCTACGAGCAGTACTTC CATRPDRAYEQYF TRBJ2-7 - few TRBV7-9
TGTGCCAGCAGCTTAGACGTTAGCTCCTACAATGAGCAGTTCTTC CASSLDVSSYNEQFF TRBJ2-1 - many TRBV7-8
TGTGCCATCAGTAACACAGGGGGCCAAGCCAAAAACATTCAGTACTTC CAISNTGGQAKNIQYF TRBJ2-4 TRBD1 many TRBV10-3
TGTGCCAGCACCGACTTGATCGAGTCGAACACCGGGGAGCTGTTTTTT CASTDLIESNTGELFF TRBJ2-2 - - TRBV28
TGCGCCAGCAGCCAGGGGCCAAGGCCAGATACGCAGTATTTT CASSQGPRPDTQYF TRBJ2-3 - - TRBV4-3
TGTGCCAGCAGCCCCGGGACTAACCCGGGTCGGCTCGAGCAGTACTTC CASSPGTNPGRLEQYF TRBJ2-7 TRBD2 - TRBV7-8
TGTGCCAGCAGTGACGGCGACGGATTGCGGAACACTGAAGCTTTCTTT CASSDGDGLRNTEAFF TRBJ1-1 - many TRBV6-4
TGTGCCATCAGTGTCCGCAGGGAAAGAGGAGCCGGGGAGCTGTTTTTT CAISVRRERGAGELFF TRBJ2-2 - few TRBV10-3
TGTGCCAGCAGACCTACCGCTGGTGTTGAGCAGTTCTTC CASRPTAGVEQFF TRBJ2-1 - - TRBV7-9
TGTGCCAGCTCACCACCGGCGGGAGCGGGATGGACCGGGGAGCTGTTTTTT CASSPPAGAGWTGELFF TRBJ2-2 TRBD2 few TRBV18
TGTGCCAGCAACCCTCCCCCTACGCTAGCGGGAGGGTCCACAGATACGCAGTATTTT CASNPPPTLAGGSTDTQYF TRBJ2-3 TRBD2 - TRBV12-3/TRBV12-4
TGCAGCGCGGTCGGGGGGGGCTGGAGCTCCTACAATGAGCAGTTCTTC CSAVGGGWSSYNEQFF TRBJ2-1 TRBD2 few TRBV29-1
TGCGCCAGCGGGAGCGGGCCTAGTTCCTACAATGAGCAGTTCTTC CASGSGPSSYNEQFF TRBJ2-1 - - TRBV10-2
TGTGCCAGCAGCTTAGCGTATAGCAATCAGCCCCAGCATTTT CASSLAYSNQPQHF TRBJ1-5 - - TRBV7-8
TGTGCCAGGACAGGGGAGTCCACAGATACGCAGTATTTT CARTGESTDTQYF TRBJ2-3 TRBD1 - TRBV2
TGCGCCAGCAGCGGGGACGGCAGCTACGAGCAGTACTTC CASSGDGSYEQYF TRBJ2-7 - - TRBV5-1
TGCGCCAGCAGCCAAGAAGCCCTGCGGGGGGCTAGCGGGGATGACAATGAGCAGTTCTTC CASSQEALRGASGDDNEQFF TRBJ2-1 TRBD2 many TRBV4-3
TGTGCCAGCAGCCCCGGCCGGTTCCGGGAAGCCTACGAGCAGTACTTC CASSPGRFREAYEQYF TRBJ2-7 - - TRBV7-9
TGCAGCGTTAAAACGAGCGACGCTGAGCAGTACTTC CSVKTSDAEQYF TRBJ2-7 - many TRBV29-1
TGTGCCAGCAGCCCCGGGACTAGCGGGAATGAGCAGTTCTTC CASSPGTSGNEQFF TRBJ2-1 TRBD2 many TRBV7-8
TGTGCCAGCAGCCGAACCGACAGGGGGATTGCGAACACCGGGGAGCTGTTTTTT CASSRTDRGIANTGELFF TRBJ2-2 TRBD1 few TRBV7-6
TGTGCCAGCAGGTTAGACCCGAAAACTAGCGGGGACCAAGAGACCCAGTACTTC CASRLDPKTSGDQETQYF TRBJ2-5 TRBD2 many TRBV6-5
TGCGCCAGCAGCTTTATGGACCCCCGCTCTGGGGCCAACGTCCTGACTTTC CASSFMDPRSGANVLTF TRBJ2-6 - - TRBV5-1
TGCAGCGGCGACGGACTAGCGGGCCAGTACTTC CSGDGLAGQYF TRBJ2-5 TRBD2 - TRBV29-1
TGTGCCAGCAGCCCTTCGAGGACAGCATCCTACGAGCAGTACTTC CASSPSRTASYEQYF TRBJ2-7 - - TRBV5-5
TGCGCCAGCAGCTTGGAGTCAGGTGGATACGAGCAGTACTTC CASSLESGGYEQYF TRBJ2-7 - few TRBV5-1
TGTGCCAGCAGCCAAGCGGACAGCGAAGATACGCAGTATTTT CASSQADSEDTQYF TRBJ2-3 - many TRBV4-2
TGCAGTGCTAGAGGGGGACTAGCGGGAGTAATTACAGACACAGATACGCAGTATTTT CSARGGLAGVITDTDTQYF TRBJ2-3 TRBD2 - TRBV20-1
TGTGCCAGCACCTCCGGCTCATACCAAGAGACCCAGTACTTC CASTSGSYQETQYF TRBJ2-5 - - TRBV6-2/TRBV6-3
TGCAGTGCTAGGGGGACAGGGGAGAATGGTGAGCAGTTCTTC CSARGTGENGEQFF TRBJ2-1 TRBD1 many TRBV20-1
TGCAGTGCTCTGACAGGAAGCTCCTACGAGCAGTACTTC CSALTGSSYEQYF TRBJ2-7 - many TRBV20-1
TGCGCCAGCAGCCAAGATATGGCTAGCGGGACTGTATACGAGCAGTACTTC CASSQDMASGTVYEQYF TRBJ2-7 TRBD2 few TRBV4-3
TGTGCCACCAGCACAGGCTTGAGAGGAGATGGCTACACCTTC CATSTGLRGDGYTF TRBJ1-2 - many TRBV15
TGTGCCAGCAGCCCCCAGGGGACCTCTAGCACAGATACGCAGTATTTT CASSPQGTSSTDTQYF TRBJ2-3 - few TRBV7-3
TGTGCCAGCAGTTCACAGCCTGCCGAGTACTATGGCTACACCTTC CASSSQPAEYYGYTF TRBJ1-2 - - TRBV27
TGTGCCAGCAGCCCATTCCTGCAGCCAGATACGCAGTATTTT CASSPFLQPDTQYF TRBJ2-3 - few TRBV27
TGCAGTGCTAGAGTCGCGGGGGGTCCCAGGGATACGCAGTATTTT CSARVAGGPRDTQYF TRBJ2-3 TRBD2 many TRBV20-1
TGCAGCGCCCGGGAGTCGACCGGGGAGCTGTTTTTT CSARESTGELFF TRBJ2-2 - many TRBV29-1
TGCAGCGTTGAAGGGACAGGGATTCAAGAGACCCAGTACTTC CSVEGTGIQETQYF TRBJ2-5 TRBD1 many TRBV29-1